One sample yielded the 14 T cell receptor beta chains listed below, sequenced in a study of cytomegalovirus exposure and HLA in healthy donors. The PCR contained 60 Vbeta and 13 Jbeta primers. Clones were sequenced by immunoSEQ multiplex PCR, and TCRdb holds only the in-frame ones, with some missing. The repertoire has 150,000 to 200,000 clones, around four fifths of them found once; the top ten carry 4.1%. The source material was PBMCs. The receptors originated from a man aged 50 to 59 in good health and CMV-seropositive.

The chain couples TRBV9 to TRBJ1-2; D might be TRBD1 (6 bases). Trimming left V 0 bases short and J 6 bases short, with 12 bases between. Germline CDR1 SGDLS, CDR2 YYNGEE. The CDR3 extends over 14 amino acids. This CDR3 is CASSVDGTHNGYTF. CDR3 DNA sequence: TGTGCCAGCAGCGTAGATGGGACACATAATGGCTACACCTTC.

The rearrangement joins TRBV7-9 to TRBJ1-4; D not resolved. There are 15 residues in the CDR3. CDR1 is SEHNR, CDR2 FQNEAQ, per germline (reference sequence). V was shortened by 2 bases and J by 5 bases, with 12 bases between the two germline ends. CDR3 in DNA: TGTGCCAGCAGCTTATCCAACACCCCGAATGAAAAACTGTTTTTT. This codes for CASSLSNTPNEKLFF.

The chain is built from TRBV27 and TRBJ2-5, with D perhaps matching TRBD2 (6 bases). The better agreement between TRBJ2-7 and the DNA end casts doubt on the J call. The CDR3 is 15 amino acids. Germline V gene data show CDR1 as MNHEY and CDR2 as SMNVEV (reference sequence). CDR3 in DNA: TGTGCCAGCAGTTTCTCACGGGGAGGATCCTACGAGCAGTACTTC. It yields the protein CASSFSRGGSYEQYF.

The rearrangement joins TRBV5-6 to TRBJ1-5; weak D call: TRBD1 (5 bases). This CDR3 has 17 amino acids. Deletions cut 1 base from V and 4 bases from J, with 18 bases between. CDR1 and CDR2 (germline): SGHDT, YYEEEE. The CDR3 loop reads CASSLYAESGGNQPQHF. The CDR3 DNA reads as TGTGCCAGCAGCTTGTACGCGGAATCCGGGGGTAATCAGCCCCAGCATTTT. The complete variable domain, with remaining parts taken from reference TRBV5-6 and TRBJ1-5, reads DAGVTQSPTHLIKTRGQQVTLRCSPKSGHDTVSWYQQALGQGPQFIFQYYEEEERQRGNFPDRFSGHQFPNYSSELNVNALLLGDSALYLCASSLYAESGGNQPQHFGDGTRLSIL.

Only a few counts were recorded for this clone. CDR3 sequence reads: CASSDSGGLSNQPQHF. CDR3 DNA: TGTGCCAGCAGTGACTCTGGGGGCTTAAGCAATCAGCCCCAGCATTTT. This sequence joins TRBV6-4 and TRBJ1-5; TRBD1 might be the D (6 bases). Germline lookup yields CDR1 MRHNA and CDR2 SNTAGT. This CDR3 has 16 amino acids. Trimming took off 0 bases at V and 1 base at J, with 10 bases between the two ends.

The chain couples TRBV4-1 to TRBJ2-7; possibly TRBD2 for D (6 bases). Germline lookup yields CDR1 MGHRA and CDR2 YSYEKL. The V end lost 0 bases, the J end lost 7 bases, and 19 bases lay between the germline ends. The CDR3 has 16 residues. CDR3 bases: TGCGCCAGCAGCCAAGATCTAACTCGGGACTGGGGTGAGCAGTACTTC. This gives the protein CASSQDLTRDWGEQYF.

This CDR3 reads CASGGYSNQPQHF. DNA of the CDR3: TGTGCCAGCGGCGGTTACAGCAATCAGCCCCAGCATTTT. The V and J genes are TRBV6-5 and TRBJ1-5, with no clear D. Germline V gene lookup returns CDR1 MNHEY and CDR2 SVGAGI. This CDR3 is 13 amino acids long. The V end was cut by 8 bases, the J end by 1 base, with 9 bases between.

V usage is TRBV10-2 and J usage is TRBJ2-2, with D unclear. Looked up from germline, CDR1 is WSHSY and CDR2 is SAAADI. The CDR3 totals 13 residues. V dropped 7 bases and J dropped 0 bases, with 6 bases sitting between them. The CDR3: CASTVPNTGELFF. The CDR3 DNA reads TGCGCCAGCACGGTTCCGAACACCGGGGAGCTGTTTTTT.

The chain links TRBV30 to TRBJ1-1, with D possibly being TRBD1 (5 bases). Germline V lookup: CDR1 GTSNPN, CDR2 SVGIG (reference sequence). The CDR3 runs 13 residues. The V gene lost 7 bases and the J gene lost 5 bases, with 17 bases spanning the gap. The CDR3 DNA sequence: TGTGCCTCGTTAGCCCCAGGGCGGACTGAAGCTTTCTTT. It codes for CASLAPGRTEAFF.

The CDR3 loop reads CASSLTTGPDYEQYF. The CDR3 DNA sequence: TGTGCCAGCAGTTTAACCACAGGACCGGACTACGAGCAGTACTTC. This sequence joins TRBV27 and TRBJ2-7, with D maybe TRBD1 (5 bases). The CDR3 has 15 amino acids. V lost 2 bases and J 3 bases, leaving 14 bases between the germline ends. Germline CDR1 reads MNHEY; CDR2 reads SMNVEV (reference sequence).

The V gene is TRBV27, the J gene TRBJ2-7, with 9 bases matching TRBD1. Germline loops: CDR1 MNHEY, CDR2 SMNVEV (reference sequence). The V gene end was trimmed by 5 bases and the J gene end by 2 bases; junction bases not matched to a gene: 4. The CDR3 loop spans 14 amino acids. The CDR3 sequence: CASSRTGATYEQYF. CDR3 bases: TGTGCCAGCAGTAGGACAGGGGCAACCTACGAGCAGTACTTC.

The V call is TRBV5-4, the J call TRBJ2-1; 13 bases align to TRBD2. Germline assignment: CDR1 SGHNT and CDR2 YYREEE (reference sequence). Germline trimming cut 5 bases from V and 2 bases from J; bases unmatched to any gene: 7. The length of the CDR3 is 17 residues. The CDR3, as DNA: TGTGCCAGCAGTCCGACTAGCGGGGGGACGCCCTACAATGAGCAGTTCTTC. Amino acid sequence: CASSPTSGGTPYNEQFF.

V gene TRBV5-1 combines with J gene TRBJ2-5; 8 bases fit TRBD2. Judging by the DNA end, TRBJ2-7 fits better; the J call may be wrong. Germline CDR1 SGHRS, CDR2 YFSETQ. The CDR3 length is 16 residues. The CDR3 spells CASSLATGLGEYEQYF. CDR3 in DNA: TGCGCCAGCAGCTTGGCTACGGGACTAGGGGAATACGAGCAGTACTTC.

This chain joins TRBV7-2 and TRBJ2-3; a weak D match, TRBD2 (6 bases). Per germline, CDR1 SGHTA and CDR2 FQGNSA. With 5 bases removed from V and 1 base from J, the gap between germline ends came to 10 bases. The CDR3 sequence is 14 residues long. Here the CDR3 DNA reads TGTGCCAGCAGCACCTCGGGGGGCACAGATACGCAGTATTTT. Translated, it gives CASSTSGGTDTQYF.